A single sample gave rise to the 22 T cell receptor beta chains below, sequenced in a study of neurological immune-mediated disorders. TCRdb itself ran the 5' RACE reads through MiXCR, one entry per CDR3 protein. The table lists about 59,000 distinct CDR3 sequences, 12% of them singletons. The sequencing input was PBMCs. The receptors were sampled from a woman aged 55-70 years with HTLV-1-associated myelopathy (HAM/TSP).

This clonotype was seen only a few times. One base away lies a much larger clone, so this may be a sequencing read error. The chain couples TRBV11-2 to TRBJ2-1, with 7 bases aligning to TRBD2. CDR1 is SGHAT and CDR2 is FQNNGV in the germline V gene. This CDR3 region has 13 residues. V lost 1 base to trimming and J lost 16 bases; unmatched junction nucleotides: 10. The CDR3 reads CASSLGGGSSNFF. Here the CDR3 DNA reads TGTGCCAGCAGCTTAGGAGGCGGGAGTAGCAATTTCTTC.

This clonotype was recorded at least ten times. The chain is built from TRBV19 and TRBJ1-1; no definite D call. Germline V lookup: CDR1 LNHDA, CDR2 SQIVND (reference sequence). Between the trimmed V and J ends, which lost 7 bases and 5 bases, there was a span of 17 bases. The CDR3 spans 14 residues. The CDR3 region is CASTPSPGNTEAFF. For the CDR3, the DNA is TGTGCCAGTACCCCATCCCCCGGGAATACTGAAGCTTTCTTT.

There are many counts of this clonotype. CDR3 DNA sequence: TGTGCCAGCTGGACTAGCGGGAGTCCGGGGCAGTACTTC. Protein sequence: CASWTSGSPGQYF. V gene TRBV3-1 combines with J gene TRBJ2-7; 13 nucleotides align to TRBD2. V lost 8 bases to trimming and J lost 9 bases; unmatched junction nucleotides: 7. The CDR3 has 13 residues. Germline V gene data show CDR1 as LGHDT and CDR2 as YNNKEL (reference sequence).

This clonotype has ten or more counts. The rearrangement uses TRBV12-3 or TRBV12-4 and TRBJ1-3; D gene uncertain. The CDR3 spans 13 residues. Trimming stripped 4 bases from V and 2 bases from J, with 6 bases between. The CDR3 DNA follows: TGTGCCAGCAGTTCGGGCCCTGGAAACACCATATATTTT. This translates into CASSSGPGNTIYF.

This clonotype was counted many times. The gene calls are TRBV7-2 and TRBJ2-2; 10 bases line up with TRBD1. Germline values: CDR1 SGHTA, CDR2 FQGNSA. The length of the CDR3 is 14 residues. V shed 5 bases and J 9 bases; nucleotides not matched to a gene: 6. In DNA form, the CDR3 reads TGTGCCAGCAGCCGCGGGACAGGGGTTAGGGAGCTGTTTTTT. This sequence encodes CASSRGTGVRELFF. Full variable domain (remainder filled in from reference TRBV7-2 and TRBJ2-2): GAGVSQSPSNKVTEKGKDVELRCDPISGHTALYWYRQSLGQGLEFLIYFQGNSAPDKSGLPSDRFSAERTGGSVSTLTIQRTQQEDSAVYLCASSRGTGVRELFFGEGSRLTVL.

This clonotype has at least ten counts. V usage is TRBV7-8 and J usage is TRBJ2-3; D is uncertain. CDR1 and CDR2 from the germline V gene are SGHVS and FQNEAQ. The CDR3 is made up of 12 amino acids. Trimming took off 4 bases at V and 4 bases at J, with 6 bases between the two ends. The CDR3 spells CASSSPADTQYF. DNA of the CDR3: TGTGCCAGCAGCTCCCCCGCAGATACGCAGTATTTT.

This clonotype was observed many times. The chain employs TRBV10-3 and TRBJ2-1; D possibly corresponds to TRBD2 (6 bases). V lost 0 bases and J lost 9, with 24 bases in between. Germline CDR1 and CDR2: ENHRY and SYGVKD. The CDR3 has 18 residues. The CDR3 DNA follows: TGTGCCATCAGTGAGTCGTGGAATCCGGGACTTCAACGTGGTGAGCAGTTCTTC. Translating gives CAISESWNPGLQRGEQFF.

There are many counts of this clonotype. The chain joins TRBV5-1 to TRBJ2-1; D gene ambiguous. Trimming left V 3 bases short and J 10 bases short, with 8 bases between. The CDR3 runs to 11 residues. Per germline, CDR1 SGHRS and CDR2 YFSETQ. CDR3 loop: CASSSASEQFF. The CDR3 DNA is TGCGCCAGCAGCTCCGCGAGCGAGCAGTTCTTC.

This clonotype was picked up many times. The CDR3 DNA is TGCGCCAGCAGCTCCAATGCCGGGGGGACTGAAGCTTTCTTT. This codes for CASSSNAGGTEAFF. The gene calls are TRBV5-1 and TRBJ1-1; possibly TRBD1 for D (5 bases). Trimming left V 3 bases short and J 5 bases short, with 14 bases between. Germline V CDR1 and CDR2: SGHRS, YFSETQ. This CDR3 comprises 14 residues.

This clonotype was observed many times. The chain has TRBV20-1 and TRBJ2-1; maybe TRBD2 (6 bases). Trimming removed 3 bases at V and 0 bases at J, with 18 bases between. The CDR3 consists of 17 residues. Looked up from germline, CDR1 is DFQATT and CDR2 is SNEGSKA (reference sequence). The CDR3 sequence: CSARALAGSNSYNEQFF. CDR3 coding DNA: TGCAGTGCTAGGGCCCTGGCGGGATCAAACTCCTACAATGAGCAGTTCTTC.

This clonotype has ten or more counts. The chain has TRBV12-3 or TRBV12-4 and TRBJ2-7, with D maybe TRBD2 (6 bases). V was shortened by 7 bases and J by 0 bases, with 13 bases between the two germline ends. This CDR3 is built from 14 residues. CDR3 protein: CASKYSGSSYEQYF. The CDR3 DNA follows: TGTGCCAGCAAATATAGCGGTTCCTCCTACGAGCAGTACTTC.

Ten or more counts support this clonotype. The chain combines TRBV5-1 with TRBJ2-5, with a weak D call TRBD2 (6 bases). V was pared by 2 bases and J by 0 bases, with 8 bases between. The CDR3 is made up of 14 amino acids. The germline V gene encodes CDR1 SGHRS and CDR2 YFSETQ. As DNA, the CDR3 is TGCGCCAGCAGCTTTGGAGGGGACCAAGAGACCCAGTACTTC. Its translation is CASSFGGDQETQYF.

This clonotype appeared many times. The genes are TRBV9 and TRBJ2-5; the D is unclear. The CDR3 extends over 12 amino acids. The germline CDR1 and CDR2 sequences are SGDLS and YYNGEE. Trimming removed 0 bases from V and 4 bases from J, with 4 bases in between. The CDR3 loop reads CASSVGGETQYF. The CDR3, as DNA: TGTGCCAGCAGCGTAGGGGGAGAGACCCAGTACTTC.

At least ten counts were recorded for this clonotype. J is TRBJ2-7 and V is TRBV2; D is uncertain. Trimming left V 0 bases short and J 7 bases short, with 4 bases between. The CDR3 is 11 amino acids. In germline, CDR1 is SNHLY, CDR2 FYNNEI. CDR3 amino acids: CASSEAGEQYF. CDR3 nucleotides: TGTGCCAGCAGTGAAGCAGGGGAGCAGTACTTC.

This clonotype was seen at least ten times. The chain couples TRBV6-5 to TRBJ2-7; no clear D gene. The length of the CDR3 is 11 residues. Per germline, CDR1 MNHEY and CDR2 SVGAGI. Trimming stripped 8 bases from V and 3 bases from J, with 8 bases between. The CDR3 nucleotides read TGTGCCAGCTCCCAGAACTACGAGCAGTACTTC. Translation gives CASSQNYEQYF.

This clonotype appeared many times. The chain joins TRBV6-6 to TRBJ1-2; D unresolved. Germline-derived CDR1 and CDR2 are MNHNY and SVGAGI (reference sequence). The CDR3 contains 15 residues. V dropped 6 bases and J dropped 8 bases, with 22 bases sitting between them. As DNA, the CDR3 is TGTGCCAGCAGCCCCCCCGGTTCCTCGGCTCGAGGCTACACCTTC. Residues: CASSPPGSSARGYTF.

This clonotype showed up many times. The chain uses TRBV29-1 and TRBJ2-7; D unresolved. Per germline, CDR1 SQVTM and CDR2 ANQGSEA. This CDR3 is built from 13 residues. V dropped 1 base and J dropped 2 bases, with 9 bases sitting between them. The CDR3 spells CSVEGGWAYEQYF. Here the CDR3 DNA reads TGCAGCGTTGAAGGGGGTTGGGCCTACGAGCAGTACTTC.

The sample holds many counts of this clonotype. J is TRBJ1-2 and V is TRBV14; 7 bases line up with TRBD1. The ends lost 3 bases at V and 8 bases at J; junction bases unmatched: 18. The germline CDR1 and CDR2 sequences are SGHDN and FVKESK. The CDR3 extends over 17 amino acids. CDR3: CASSHGQALTFGGGYTF. Written as DNA, the CDR3 is TGTGCCAGCAGCCACGGACAGGCCCTCACCTTCGGGGGAGGCTACACCTTC.

The table lists this clonotype with many counts. This rearrangement joins TRBV7-9 to TRBJ2-7; TRBD1 or TRBD2 may be the D gene (6 bases each). Deletions cut 5 bases from V and 4 bases from J, with 18 bases between. This CDR3 contains 15 residues. Per the germline V gene, CDR1 is SEHNR and CDR2 is FQNEAQ (reference sequence). The CDR3 reads CASSAGGTGTYEQYF. The CDR3, as DNA: TGTGCCAGCAGCGCAGGAGGGACGGGGACATACGAGCAGTACTTC.

This clonotype was detected ten times or more. The chain employs TRBV27 and TRBJ1-5, with 9 positions matching TRBD1. The V segment lost 1 base and the J segment 7 bases; nucleotides outside the gene matches: 8. Germline CDR1 is MNHEY and CDR2 is SMNVEV (reference sequence). This CDR3 spans 16 amino acids. The CDR3 spells CASSLWRDRVEQPQHF. CDR3 DNA: TGTGCCAGCAGTTTATGGAGGGACAGGGTAGAACAGCCCCAGCATTTT.

Worth noting for this clonotype: A much larger clone differs from this one at a single base, so this may be a read error. This rearrangement joins TRBV5-1 to TRBJ2-2; no reliable D call. The CDR3 extends over 16 amino acids. V gave up 8 bases and J gave up 4 bases, with 21 bases separating them. Germline CDR1 SGHRS, CDR2 YFSETQ. This chain's CDR3 is CARRSDPARSTGELFF. CDR3 DNA: TGCGCCAGAAGGTCGGACCCCGCGCGGTCCACCGGGGAGCTGTTTTTT.

At least ten counts were recorded for this clonotype. The chain carries TRBV6-1 and TRBJ2-1, with D hard to call. The CDR3 sequence is 15 residues long. V lost 2 bases and J 6 bases, leaving 14 bases between the germline ends. The germline V gene encodes CDR1 MNHNS and CDR2 SASEGT. As DNA, the CDR3 is TGTGCCAGCAGTGAACCCGGCACCCAAGGCAATGAGCAGTTCTTC. Translated: CASSEPGTQGNEQFF.